The clone carrying this TCR beta chain appeared many times. Co-extraction of RNA and DNA was performed on about 20-32 mg of unsorted bulk tissue. Surgical resection was used to treat these primary liver carcinoma patients. Patients were chronically HBV-infected and treatment-naive. The V gene's germline CDR1 is SGHRS and CDR2 YFSETQ. The junction had 8 bases not matched to a gene; V was cut back by 3 bases and J by 5 bases. The CDR3 spans 15 residues. This sample was included in a study of tumor-infiltrating lymphocytes in primary liver carcinoma. Constant-region priming of roughly 0.45 ug total RNA yielded TCR beta cDNA. It was through three nested multiplex PCR rounds of slightly modified ARM-PCR that TCR beta libraries arose. The two initial PCR rounds, nine to eleven cycles each, used TRBV1-TRBV30 forward and C-beta reverse primers. MiXCR was run by TCRdb on the multiplex PCR reads, yielding one entry per CDR3 protein. The sample has roughly 86,000 distinct CDR3 sequences; less than 75% are singletons.

Input material: tumor-adjacent normal liver tissue. The genes are TRBV5-1 and TRBJ2-5, with 9 bases identical to TRBD1. The clonotype comes from a man aged 35-49 years with primary liver carcinoma and hepatitis B virus infection. CDR3 in amino acids: CASSWSRTGDETQYF. The CDR3 nucleotides are TGCGCCAGCAGCTGGTCCCGGACAGGGGATGAGACCCAGTACTTC.